The clone carrying this T cell receptor (beta chain) has at least ten counts. What it binds is not known. The sample comes from a study of CD8+CD57+ T cells in acquired aplastic anemia. At the level of the study: An average of approximately 3.4 ug of DNA was obtained from sorted CD4+ and CD8+ cells. Overall study results and limits: Found in both controls and patients were approximately 30 CD8+ CDR3 sequences.

Investigators profiled TCR beta VDJ and CDR3 from genomic DNA template. TCRdb reprocessed the reads via MiXCR and lists one record per CDR3 protein. This sample has 150,000 to 200,000 distinct CDR3 sequences; 48% occur once, and the top ten carry approximately 9.4%. Between the trimmed V and J ends, which lost 3 bases and 1 base, there was a span of 12 bases. This CDR3 is built from 15 residues. The germline CDR1 and CDR2 sequences are SGDLS and YYNGEE. Flow cytometry had shown expanded CD8+CD57+ cells in the patients chosen for sequencing. Patients were treatment-naive when blood was sampled. What was sequenced was sorted CD4+, CD8+, or CD8+CD57+ T cells (not recorded which) from PBMCs. The chain combines TRBV9 with TRBJ2-3, with D possibly being TRBD2 (7 bases). The TCR was taken from a human donor with aplastic anemia. The CDR3 protein is CASSGRGGGTDTQYF. The CDR3 DNA sequence: TGTGCCAGCAGCGGTAGGGGGGGGGGCACAGATACGCAGTATTTT.